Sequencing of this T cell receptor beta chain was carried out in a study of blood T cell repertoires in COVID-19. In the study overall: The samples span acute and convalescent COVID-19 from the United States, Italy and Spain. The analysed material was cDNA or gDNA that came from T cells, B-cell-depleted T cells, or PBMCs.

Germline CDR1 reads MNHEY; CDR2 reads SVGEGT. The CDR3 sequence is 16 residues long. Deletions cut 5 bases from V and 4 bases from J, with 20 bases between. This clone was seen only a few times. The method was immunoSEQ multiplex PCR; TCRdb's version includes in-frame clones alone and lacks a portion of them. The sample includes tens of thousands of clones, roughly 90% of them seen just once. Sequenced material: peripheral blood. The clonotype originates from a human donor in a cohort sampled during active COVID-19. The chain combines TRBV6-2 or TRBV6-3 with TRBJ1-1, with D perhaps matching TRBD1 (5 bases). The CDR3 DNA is TGTGCCAGCAGTCCCCTCCGGGACCTCGGGGGCACTGAAGCTTTCTTT. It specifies CASSPLRDLGGTEAFF.